This TCR beta chain originates from a study of blood T cell repertoires in COVID-19. Losses at the gene ends were 8 bases for V and 3 bases for J; bases not matched to a gene: 13. The CDR3 runs 19 residues. Germline CDR1 and CDR2: MDHEN and SYDVKM. Recruitment covered over 20 US areas and drew participants whose ages spanned roughly 18 to 100 years. Self-reported history from a screening survey and questionnaire set each donor's cohort. Authors' processing steps: Reference gene primer amplification yielded estimated nucleated cell counts. Profiled with immunoSEQ multiplex PCR; TCRdb holds only in-frame clones, not every one. The DNA was the basis for D and trimming; V, J and clone size are from that table. The repertoire consists of 250,000 to 350,000 clones, with around 89% occurring once and the leading ten covering about 4.5%.

The source of this sequence is a woman aged 18-35 years with acute COVID-19. V usage is TRBV28 and J usage is TRBJ2-1, with TRBD2 identical over 16 bases. The sequenced sample consisted of PBMCs or T cells enriched from blood (not recorded which). Here the CDR3 reads CASHSVGLAGGGSYNEQFF. The CDR3 nucleotides are TGTGCCAGCCATTCCGTGGGACTAGCGGGAGGGGGGAGCTACAATGAGCAGTTCTTC.